Sequencing of this T cell receptor beta chain was carried out in a study of blood T cell repertoires in COVID-19. Overall study context: Researchers got acute and convalescent COVID-19 samples from the United States, Italy and Spain.

Only in-frame clones appear in the TCRdb table, and some are missing; sequencing was by immunoSEQ multiplex PCR. The data contain around 31,000 clones, 88% of them seen just once; the ten biggest clones take up 6.5% to 10%. CDR1 is SGHRS and CDR2 is YFSETQ in the germline V gene. V was clipped by 0 bases and J by 8 bases; unmatched bases: 6. There are 15 residues in the CDR3. Sequenced input: peripheral blood. The sequence was obtained from a man aged 60 to 69 with COVID-19, enrolled during active disease. The J gene is TRBJ1-4, the V gene TRBV5-1, with 8 bases that match TRBD1. CDR3 DNA: TGCGCCAGCAGCTTGGAGGCGACAGGGGCCGAAAAACTGTTTTTT. Its translation is CASSLEATGAEKLFF.